The clone carrying this T cell receptor beta chain was seen only a few times. Its antigen is unknown. 5'RACE with constant-segment primers yielded barcoded, UMI-tagged TCR alpha and TCR beta cDNA libraries. TCRdb redid the calling of the 5' RACE reads with MiXCR, one entry per CDR3 protein. The sample lists 200,000 to 250,000 distinct CDR3 sequences; 8% to 10% were seen once. This sample is drawn from a study of T-cell memory formation after mild COVID-19. Looking at the study overall: Largely, TCR clusters stayed within a single donor.

Trimming cost V 5 bases and J 2 bases; bases outside gene matches: 8. This CDR3 comprises 15 residues. The V gene's germline CDR1 is SGHRS and CDR2 YFSETQ. Study observations and caveats: Pre-infection memory harbored some responding clones, suggesting cross-reactive memory joined. Day 15 to 85 contracting clones showed balanced CD4/CD8; later expanders leaned CD4+.

The genes are TRBV5-1 and TRBJ2-7; the match to TRBD1 covers 9 bases. The sequence derives from a man aged 18 to 30 who had mild COVID-19 (a few samples of this study predate the infection). Cell type and time point are not known. Material for sequencing was PBMCs or a T cell subset sorted from them (not recorded which). The CDR3 loop is CASSYPGQGTYEQYF. Written as DNA, the CDR3 is TGCGCCAGCAGTTATCCGGGACAGGGTACCTACGAGCAGTACTTC. The whole variable domain, remainder taken from reference TRBV5-1 and TRBJ2-7, is KAGVTQTPRYLIKTRGQQVTLSCSPISGHRSVSWYQQTPGQGLQFLFEYFSETQRNKGNFPGRFSGRQFSNSRSEMNVSTLELGDSALYLCASSYPGQGTYEQYFGPGTRLTVT.